Below, 29 T cell receptor beta chains from the same sample are listed, as sequenced in a study of T cell responses to AZD1222 COVID-19 vaccine (dated by TCRdb to the early 2020s). Library prep was done by the immunoSEQ multiplex PCR assay. TCRdb limited this immuneACCESS table to in-frame rearrangements with V and J called. A share of clones is missing; checked studies link under half to unresolved V genes, and the rest is unexplained. The sample data list approximately 140,000 clones, and 85% to 95% of these were observed just once. The ten largest account for approximately 2.1% of the sample. Per the publication, the time point label means: baseline before first vaccination. The sequencing used peripheral blood, collected on day 0 of AZD1222 vaccination. These receptors were collected from an adult in good health.

The rearrangement uses TRBV21-1 and TRBJ2-1; TRBD2, the table's D call, lacks a check against the DNA. TRBV21-1 is termed a pseudogene. The CDR3 sequence is 23 residues long. CDR3 amino acids: CASGITRPSGTSFYLALYNEQFF. The CDR3 nucleotides read TGTGCCAGCGGGATTACAAGACCCTCCGGGACTAGCTTTTATCTCGCGTTATACAATGAGCAGTTCTTC.

The chain joins TRBV7-9 to TRBJ1-4; 9 positions agree with TRBD1. Germline CDR1 is SEHNR and CDR2 is FQNEAQ (reference sequence). Trimming removed 3 bases from V and 8 bases from J; junction bases left unmatched: 7. CDR3 length: 15 residues. The CDR3 region is CASSFAGTGREKLFF. For the CDR3, the DNA is TGTGCCAGCAGCTTTGCCGGGACAGGGCGGGAAAAACTGTTTTTT.

The chain links TRBV11-3 to TRBJ2-3; 9 positions match TRBD1. Germline CDR1 SGHNT, CDR2 YENEEA. The junction had 3 bases not matched to a gene; V was cut back by 5 bases and J by 0 bases. The CDR3 spans 15 residues. The CDR3 DNA sequence: TGTGCCAGCAGCGAACAGGGGGCGAGCACAGATACGCAGTATTTT. Amino acids: CASSEQGASTDTQYF.

The V call is TRBV2, the J call TRBJ1-1; D is uncertain. The CDR3 totals 11 residues. Per the germline V gene, CDR1 is SNHLY and CDR2 is FYNNEI. V was trimmed by 5 bases and J by 2 bases, leaving 3 bases between them. The CDR3, as DNA: TGTGCCAGCAGTCAAAACACTGAAGCTTTCTTT. Translating it yields CASSQNTEAFF.

Only a few counts were recorded for this clone. This rearrangement joins TRBV6-1 to TRBJ1-6; D call uncertain. Deletions cut 2 bases from V and 2 bases from J, with 10 bases between. There are 16 residues in the CDR3. The V gene's germline CDR1 is MNHNS and CDR2 SASEGT. CDR3 loop: CASSELLSPYNSPLHF. CDR3 nucleotides: TGTGCCAGCAGTGAACTTCTTTCCCCCTATAATTCACCCCTCCACTTT.

This clone was counted a few times. The sample holds other DNA sequences that translate to the same CDR3. V gene TRBV7-2 combines with J gene TRBJ2-7; perhaps TRBD1 as D (5 bases). Germline V gene lookup returns CDR1 SGHTA and CDR2 FQGNSA. V gave up 1 base and J gave up 2 bases, with 6 bases separating them. The CDR3 spans 13 residues. The chain's CDR3 is CASSLGRAYEQYF. DNA of the CDR3: TGTGCCAGCAGCTTAGGCAGGGCCTACGAGCAGTACTTC.

V is TRBV19 and J is TRBJ2-2; 7 nucleotides line up with TRBD1. The V gene's germline CDR1 is LNHDA and CDR2 SQIVND (reference sequence). With V trimmed by 9 bases and J by 11 bases, 9 bases remained unmatched. The CDR3 totals 12 residues. The CDR3 loop is CASHSTGDELFF. DNA for the CDR3: TGTGCCAGCCACAGTACAGGGGATGAGCTGTTTTTT.

V usage is TRBV10-2 and J usage is TRBJ1-1, with D maybe TRBD1 (5 bases). The germline V gene has CDR1 WSHSY and CDR2 SAAADI. CDR3 length: 12 amino acids. Trimming took off 5 bases at V and 1 base at J, with 5 bases between the two ends. For the CDR3, the DNA is TGCGCCAGCAGTCAGGGGAACACTGAAGCTTTCTTT. Amino acid sequence: CASSQGNTEAFF.

The chain has TRBV3-1 (or the pseudogene TRBV3-2) and TRBJ2-7; the D gene is possibly TRBD2 (5 bases). The CDR3 runs to 17 residues. The germline CDR1 and CDR2 sequences are LGHDT and YNNKEL (reference sequence). V lost 0 bases, J lost 0 bases, and 15 bases lay in between. The CDR3: CASSQESRAGPSYEQYF. CDR3 coding DNA: TGTGCCAGCAGCCAAGAAAGTAGGGCGGGCCCCTCCTACGAGCAGTACTTC.

The chain uses TRBV9 and TRBJ1-6; D unresolved. This CDR3 contains 16 residues. V gave up 0 bases and J gave up 10 bases, with 17 bases separating them. Germline V gene data show CDR1 as SGDLS and CDR2 as YYNGEE. Here the CDR3 reads CASSVESSPRSSPLHF. CDR3 bases: TGTGCCAGCAGCGTAGAGTCCTCCCCCCGGAGCTCACCCCTCCACTTT.

This rearrangement joins TRBV6-5 to TRBJ2-2; D not resolved. The CDR3 totals 13 residues. From germline, CDR1 is MNHEY and CDR2 SVGAGI. Trimming pared 8 bases from V and 4 bases from J, leaving 11 bases between. The CDR3 loop reads CASEDGLTGELFF. The CDR3 DNA is TGTGCCAGCGAGGACGGTCTCACCGGGGAGCTGTTTTTT.

The J gene is TRBJ2-7, the V gene TRBV5-5, with a tentative D call TRBD2 (6 bases). The CDR3 runs 15 residues. CDR1 and CDR2 from the germline V gene are SGHKS and YYEKEE (reference sequence). V lost 1 base and J 6 bases, leaving 17 bases between the germline ends. For the CDR3, the DNA is TGTGCCAGCAGCTTGTCAGGACGGGAGAAAGGCGAGCAGTACTTC. Its translation is CASSLSGREKGEQYF.

The V gene is TRBV19, the J gene TRBJ2-7; 8 bases align to TRBD2. The trim removed 5 bases at V and 4 bases at J, leaving 10 bases unmatched. The CDR3 is 15 amino acids. Germline V gene lookup returns CDR1 LNHDA and CDR2 SQIVND (reference sequence). The CDR3, as DNA: TGTGCCAGTAGTCCCCGGGGGAGCGGGAGTTACGAGCAGTACTTC. It is translated as CASSPRGSGSYEQYF.

This clone was observed once. The rearrangement uses TRBV3-1 (or the pseudogene TRBV3-2) and TRBJ2-1; 8 nucleotides match TRBD1. V dropped 1 base and J dropped 0; count of bases not matched to a gene: 2. The CDR3 spans 16 residues. The germline CDR1 and CDR2 sequences are LGHDT and YNNKEL (reference sequence). CDR3 region: CASSQGQGSSYNEQFF. The CDR3 DNA sequence: TGTGCCAGCAGCCAAGGACAGGGGAGCTCCTACAATGAGCAGTTCTTC.

The gene calls are TRBV7-7 and TRBJ2-3; 7 bases are a match to TRBD1. V was clipped by 5 bases and J by 2 bases; unmatched bases: 7. This CDR3 region has 15 residues. Germline V gene lookup returns CDR1 SSHAT and CDR2 FNYEAQ (reference sequence). Here the CDR3 DNA reads TGTGCCAGCAGCCAGACAGGGTTGACCACAGATACGCAGTATTTT. Its translation is CASSQTGLTTDTQYF.

This sequence joins TRBV6-5 and TRBJ2-2; 7 bases map to TRBD1. J gave up 2 bases and V 6 bases, and 3 bases lay outside the gene matches. The CDR3 covers 14 residues. Germline CDR1 reads MNHEY; CDR2 reads SVGAGI. CDR3 amino acids: CASRGQTNTGELFF. The CDR3 DNA is TGTGCCAGCAGGGGACAGACTAACACCGGGGAGCTGTTTTTT.

V is TRBV7-9 and J is TRBJ2-3, with D unresolved. The CDR3 has 17 residues. Trimming removed 2 bases at V and 0 bases at J, with 15 bases between. In germline, CDR1 is SEHNR, CDR2 FQNEAQ (reference sequence). This chain's CDR3 is CASSLLPPLPSTDTQYF. The CDR3 DNA sequence: TGTGCCAGCAGCTTATTGCCTCCCCTCCCCAGCACAGATACGCAGTATTTT.

V and J are TRBV28 and TRBJ1-2; 7 nucleotides match TRBD1. Trimming removed 5 bases from V and 4 bases from J; junction bases left unmatched: 10. The CDR3 contains 15 residues. In germline, CDR1 is MDHEN, CDR2 SYDVKM. CDR3 in amino acids: CASSSSGQQVYGYTF. CDR3 bases: TGTGCCAGCAGTAGCTCGGGACAGCAAGTCTATGGCTACACCTTC.

The CDR3 region is CASSDPSLLQRETQYF. The CDR3 DNA follows: TGTGCCAGCAGTGATCCCTCCTTACTGCAACGGGAGACCCAGTACTTC. The J gene is TRBJ2-5, the V gene TRBV25-1, with D uncertain. Trimming cost V 3 bases and J 5 bases, with 19 bases left between them. This CDR3 comprises 16 residues. Germline V gene lookup returns CDR1 MGHDK and CDR2 SYGVNS.

The chain combines TRBV2 with TRBJ1-3; TRBD1 aligns across 9 bases. This CDR3 has 16 residues. The junction had 11 bases not matched to a gene; V was cut back by 7 bases and J by 4 bases. From germline, CDR1 is SNHLY and CDR2 FYNNEI. CDR3 nucleotide sequence: TGTGCCAGCAAGGGACAGGGAAATCGAGCCGGAAACACCATATATTTT. It specifies CASKGQGNRAGNTIYF.

The chain uses TRBV29-1 and TRBJ2-3; no firm D call. The germline V gene encodes CDR1 SQVTM and CDR2 ANQGSEA. The CDR3 covers 14 residues. Trimming took 3 bases from V and 8 from J, leaving 18 bases between them. The CDR3 sequence: CSVEVSGLGGTQYF. CDR3 nucleotides: TGCAGCGTTGAGGTTTCCGGGTTGGGCGGTACGCAGTATTTT.

The chain employs TRBV11-2 and TRBJ1-1; D call uncertain. This CDR3 region has 13 residues. CDR1 is SGHAT, CDR2 FQNNGV, per germline. Trimming removed 0 bases at V and 5 bases at J, with 7 bases between. Written as DNA, the CDR3 is TGTGCCAGCAGCTTAGATCGGAGTACTGAAGCTTTCTTT. Translated: CASSLDRSTEAFF.

The gene calls are TRBV4-1 and TRBJ2-1; D call uncertain. Germline V gives CDR1 MGHRA, CDR2 YSYEKL. The V end lost 0 bases, the J end lost 0 bases, and 6 bases lay between the germline ends. The CDR3 totals 15 residues. Here the CDR3 reads CASSQEEGSYNEQFF. The CDR3 DNA reads as TGCGCCAGCAGCCAAGAGGAAGGCTCCTACAATGAGCAGTTCTTC.

The chain couples TRBV7-9 to TRBJ1-1; the D is unclear. V was pared by 2 bases and J by 0 bases, with 4 bases between. Looked up from germline, CDR1 is SEHNR and CDR2 is FQNEAQ (reference sequence). The CDR3 runs 13 residues. CDR3 region: CASSLTVNTEAFF. The DNA of the CDR3 is TGTGCCAGCAGCTTAACGGTGAACACTGAAGCTTTCTTT.

The count of this clone is one. The V gene is TRBV30, the J gene TRBJ1-2; tentatively, D is TRBD1 (5 bases). The CDR3 length is 12 residues. The germline V gene encodes CDR1 GTSNPN and CDR2 SVGIG (reference sequence). The V end was cut by 3 bases, the J end by 4 bases, with 9 bases between. CDR3: CAWRGDSYGYTF. The CDR3 coding sequence is TGTGCCTGGAGAGGGGACTCCTATGGCTACACCTTC.

The gene calls are TRBV9 and TRBJ2-1; perhaps TRBD2 as D (6 bases). Between the trimmed V and J ends, which lost 4 bases and 3 bases, there was a span of 11 bases. CDR1 is SGDLS and CDR2 is YYNGEE in the germline V gene. This CDR3 spans 14 amino acids. The CDR3 DNA reads TGTGCCAGCAGCCTCGGGGGAGGCTACAATGAGCAGTTCTTC. This codes for CASSLGGGYNEQFF.

The V call is TRBV6-1, the J call TRBJ1-6; no clear D gene. Deletions cut 3 bases from V and 9 bases from J, with 6 bases between. The CDR3 loop spans 12 amino acids. The germline V gene encodes CDR1 MNHNS and CDR2 SASEGT. The CDR3 DNA reads TGTGCCAGCAGTGATGGGCGTTCACCCCTCCACTTT. It encodes CASSDGRSPLHF.

The rearrangement links TRBV3-1 (or the pseudogene TRBV3-2) to TRBJ2-5; 8 nucleotides align to TRBD1. There are 15 residues in the CDR3. J was trimmed by 1 base and V by 0 bases; bases with no gene match: 1. Per the germline V gene, CDR1 is LGHDT and CDR2 is YNNKEL (reference sequence). The CDR3 loop is CASSQDRGPQETQYF. DNA for the CDR3: TGTGCCAGCAGCCAAGACAGGGGGCCCCAAGAGACCCAGTACTTC.

This chain connects TRBV19 to TRBJ2-7; D not resolved. This CDR3 is built from 13 residues. Germline V gives CDR1 LNHDA, CDR2 SQIVND (reference sequence). With 3 bases removed from V and 5 bases from J, the gap between germline ends came to 11 bases. The CDR3 nucleotides read TGTGCCAGTAGTATGGCACCTAGAAACGAGCAGTACTTC. As protein: CASSMAPRNEQYF.